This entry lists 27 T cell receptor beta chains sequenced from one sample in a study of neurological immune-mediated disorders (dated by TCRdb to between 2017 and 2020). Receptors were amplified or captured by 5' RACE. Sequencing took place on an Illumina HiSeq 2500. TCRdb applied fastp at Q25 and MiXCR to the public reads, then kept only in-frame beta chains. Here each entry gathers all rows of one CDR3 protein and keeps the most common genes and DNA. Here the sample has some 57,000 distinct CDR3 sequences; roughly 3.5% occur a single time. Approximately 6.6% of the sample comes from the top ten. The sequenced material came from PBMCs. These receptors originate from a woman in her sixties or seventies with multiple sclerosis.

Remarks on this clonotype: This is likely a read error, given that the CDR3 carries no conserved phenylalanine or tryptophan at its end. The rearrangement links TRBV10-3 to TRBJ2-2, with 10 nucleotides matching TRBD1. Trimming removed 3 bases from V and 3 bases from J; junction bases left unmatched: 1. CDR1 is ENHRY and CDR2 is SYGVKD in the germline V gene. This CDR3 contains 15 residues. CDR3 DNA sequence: TGTGCCATCAGTGACGACAGGGGGCACACCGGGGAGCTGTTTTAT. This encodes CAISDDRGHTGELFY.

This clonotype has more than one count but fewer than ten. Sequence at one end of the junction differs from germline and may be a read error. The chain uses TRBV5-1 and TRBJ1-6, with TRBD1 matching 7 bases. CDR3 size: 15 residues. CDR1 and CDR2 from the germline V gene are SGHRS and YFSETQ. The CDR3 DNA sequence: TGCGCCAGCAGTCCTGCTGAGACAGGGAGTTCAACCCTCAACTTT. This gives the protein CASSPAETGSSTLNF.

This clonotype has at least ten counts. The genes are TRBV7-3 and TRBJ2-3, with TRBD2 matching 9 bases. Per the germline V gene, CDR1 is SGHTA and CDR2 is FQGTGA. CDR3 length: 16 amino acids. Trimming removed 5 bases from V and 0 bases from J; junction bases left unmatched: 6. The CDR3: CASSPGTSRSTDTQYF. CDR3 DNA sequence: TGTGCCAGCAGCCCGGGGACTAGCCGGAGCACAGATACGCAGTATTTT. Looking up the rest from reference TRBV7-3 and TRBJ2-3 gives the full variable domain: GAGVSQTPSNKVTEKGKYVELRCDPISGHTALYWYRQSLGQGPEFLIYFQGTGAADDSGLPNDRFFAVRPEGSVSTLKIQRTERGDSAVYLCASSPGTSRSTDTQYFGPGTRLTVL.

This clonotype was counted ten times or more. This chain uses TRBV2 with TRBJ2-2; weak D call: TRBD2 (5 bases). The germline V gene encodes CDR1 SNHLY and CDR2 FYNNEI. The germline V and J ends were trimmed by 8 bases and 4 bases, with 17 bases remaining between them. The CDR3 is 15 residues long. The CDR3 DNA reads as TGTGCCAGCGAGTTGAGGGCGGGTACCACCGGGGAGCTGTTTTTT. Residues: CASELRAGTTGELFF.

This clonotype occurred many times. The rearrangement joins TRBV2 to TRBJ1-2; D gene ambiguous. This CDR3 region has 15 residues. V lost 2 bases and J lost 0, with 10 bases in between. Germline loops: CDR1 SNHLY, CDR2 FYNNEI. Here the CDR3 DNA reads TGTGCCAGCAGTGAACGCCAGCAGCCTAACTATGGCTACACCTTC. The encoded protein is CASSERQQPNYGYTF.

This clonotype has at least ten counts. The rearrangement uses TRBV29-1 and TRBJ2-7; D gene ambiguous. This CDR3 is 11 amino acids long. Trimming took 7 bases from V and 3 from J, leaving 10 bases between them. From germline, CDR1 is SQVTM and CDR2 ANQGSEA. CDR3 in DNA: TGCAGCGCAAACATAGGCTACGAGCAGTACTTC. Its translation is CSANIGYEQYF.

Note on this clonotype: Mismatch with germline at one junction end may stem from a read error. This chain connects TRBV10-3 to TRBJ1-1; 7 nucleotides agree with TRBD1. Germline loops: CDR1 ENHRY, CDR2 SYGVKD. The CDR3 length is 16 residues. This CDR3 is CVIRSPADRSNTEAFF. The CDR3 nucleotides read TGTGTCATCAGGAGCCCGGCGGACAGGTCGAACACTGAAGCTTTCTTT.

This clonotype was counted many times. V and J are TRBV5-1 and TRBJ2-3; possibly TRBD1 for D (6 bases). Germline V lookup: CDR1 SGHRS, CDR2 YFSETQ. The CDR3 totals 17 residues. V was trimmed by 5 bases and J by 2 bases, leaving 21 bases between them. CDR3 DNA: TGCGCCAGCAGTGTGGGGGCATTCGGGACCAACACAGATACGCAGTATTTT. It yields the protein CASSVGAFGTNTDTQYF. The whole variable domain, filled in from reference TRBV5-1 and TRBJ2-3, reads KAGVTQTPRYLIKTRGQQVTLSCSPISGHRSVSWYQQTPGQGLQFLFEYFSETQRNKGNFPGRFSGRQFSNSRSEMNVSTLELGDSALYLCASSVGAFGTNTDTQYFGPGTRLTVL.

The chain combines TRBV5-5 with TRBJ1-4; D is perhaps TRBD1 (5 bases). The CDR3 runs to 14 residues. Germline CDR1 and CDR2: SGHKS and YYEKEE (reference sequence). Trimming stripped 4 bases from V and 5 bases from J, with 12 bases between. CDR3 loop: CASSETVANEKLFF. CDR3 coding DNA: TGTGCCAGCAGCGAGACAGTAGCAAATGAAAAACTGTTTTTT.

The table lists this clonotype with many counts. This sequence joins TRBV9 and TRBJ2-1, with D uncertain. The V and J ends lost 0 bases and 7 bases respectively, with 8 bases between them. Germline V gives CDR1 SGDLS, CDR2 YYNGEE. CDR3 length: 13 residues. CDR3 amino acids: CASSVAVGNEQFF. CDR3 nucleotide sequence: TGTGCCAGCAGCGTAGCTGTAGGGAATGAGCAGTTCTTC.

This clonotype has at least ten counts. The DNA for the CDR3 is TGCAGCGTAGCCAGGACCGGGGAGCTGTTTTTT. Its translation: CSVARTGELFF. This rearrangement joins TRBV29-1 to TRBJ2-2; D is undetermined. Germline-derived CDR1 and CDR2 are SQVTM and ANQGSEA. V was cut by 6 bases and J by 5 bases, with 7 bases left in between. This CDR3 comprises 11 residues.

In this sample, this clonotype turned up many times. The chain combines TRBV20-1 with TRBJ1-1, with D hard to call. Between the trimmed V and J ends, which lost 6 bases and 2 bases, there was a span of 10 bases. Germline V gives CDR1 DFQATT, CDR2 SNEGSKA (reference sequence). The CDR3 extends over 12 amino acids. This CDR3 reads CSAGRKNTEAFF. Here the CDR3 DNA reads TGCAGTGCGGGAAGGAAAAACACTGAAGCTTTCTTT.

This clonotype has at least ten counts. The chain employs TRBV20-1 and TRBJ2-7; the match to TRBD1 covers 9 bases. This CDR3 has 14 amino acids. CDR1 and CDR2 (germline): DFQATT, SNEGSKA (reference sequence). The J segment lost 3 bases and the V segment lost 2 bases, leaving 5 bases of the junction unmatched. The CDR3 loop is CSARSTTGGYEQYF. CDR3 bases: TGCAGTGCTAGAAGCACGACAGGGGGCTACGAGCAGTACTTC.

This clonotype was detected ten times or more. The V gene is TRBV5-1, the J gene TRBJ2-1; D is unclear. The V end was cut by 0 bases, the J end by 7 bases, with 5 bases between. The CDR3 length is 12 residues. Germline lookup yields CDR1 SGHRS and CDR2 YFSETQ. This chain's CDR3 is CASSLGLNEQFF. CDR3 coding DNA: TGCGCCAGCAGCTTGGGACTTAATGAGCAGTTCTTC.

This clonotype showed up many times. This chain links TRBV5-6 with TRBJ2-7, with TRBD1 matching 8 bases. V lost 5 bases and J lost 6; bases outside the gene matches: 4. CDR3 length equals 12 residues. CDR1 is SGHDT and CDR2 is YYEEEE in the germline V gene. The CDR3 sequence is CASSLGQGEQYF. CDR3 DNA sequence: TGTGCCAGCAGTCTCGGACAGGGCGAGCAGTACTTC.

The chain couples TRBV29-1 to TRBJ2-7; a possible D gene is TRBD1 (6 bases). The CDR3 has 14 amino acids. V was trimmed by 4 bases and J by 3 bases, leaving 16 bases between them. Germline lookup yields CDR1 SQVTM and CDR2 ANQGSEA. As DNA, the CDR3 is TGCAGCGTTGGGGGGCAGGGAGTAGGCTACGAGCAGTACTTC. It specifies CSVGGQGVGYEQYF.

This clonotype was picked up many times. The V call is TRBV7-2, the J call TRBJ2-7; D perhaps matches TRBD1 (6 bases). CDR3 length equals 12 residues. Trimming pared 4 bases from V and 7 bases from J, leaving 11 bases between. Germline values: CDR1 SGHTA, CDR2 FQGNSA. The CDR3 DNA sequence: TGTGCCAGCAGCTACAGGGATGGGGAGCAGTACTTC. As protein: CASSYRDGEQYF. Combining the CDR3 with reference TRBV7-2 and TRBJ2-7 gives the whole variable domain GAGVSQSPSNKVTEKGKDVELRCDPISGHTALYWYRQSLGQGLEFLIYFQGNSAPDKSGLPSDRFSAERTGGSVSTLTIQRTQQEDSAVYLCASSYRDGEQYFGPGTRLTVT.

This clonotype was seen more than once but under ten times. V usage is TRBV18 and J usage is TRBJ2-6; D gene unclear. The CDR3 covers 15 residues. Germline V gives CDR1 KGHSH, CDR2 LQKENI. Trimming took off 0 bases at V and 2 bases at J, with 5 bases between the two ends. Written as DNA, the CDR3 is TGTGCCAGCTCACCACCACGAACTGGGGCCAACGTCCTGACTTTC. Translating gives CASSPPRTGANVLTF.

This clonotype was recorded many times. The CDR3 bases are TGTGCCTCCCTTGGAGGGACGGACTATGGCTACACCTTC. This sequence encodes CASLGGTDYGYTF. This chain connects TRBV7-8 to TRBJ1-2; tentative D call: TRBD1 (5 bases). Germline V lookup: CDR1 SGHVS, CDR2 FQNEAQ. V lost 11 bases and J 3 bases, leaving 16 bases between the germline ends. The CDR3 covers 13 residues.

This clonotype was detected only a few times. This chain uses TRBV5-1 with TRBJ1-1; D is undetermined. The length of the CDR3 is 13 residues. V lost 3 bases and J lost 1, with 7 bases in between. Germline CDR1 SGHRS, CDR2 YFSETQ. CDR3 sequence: CASSSQWNTEAFF. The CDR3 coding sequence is TGCGCCAGCAGCTCTCAATGGAACACTGAAGCTTTCTTT.

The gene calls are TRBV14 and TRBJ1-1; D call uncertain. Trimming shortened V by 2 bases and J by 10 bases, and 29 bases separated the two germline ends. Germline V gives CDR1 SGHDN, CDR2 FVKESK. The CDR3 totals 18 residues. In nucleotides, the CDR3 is TGTGCCAGCAGCCAACGTACAGATTGGGGTATTTCCGATAAAGGAGCTTTCTTT. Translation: CASSQRTDWGISDKGAFF.

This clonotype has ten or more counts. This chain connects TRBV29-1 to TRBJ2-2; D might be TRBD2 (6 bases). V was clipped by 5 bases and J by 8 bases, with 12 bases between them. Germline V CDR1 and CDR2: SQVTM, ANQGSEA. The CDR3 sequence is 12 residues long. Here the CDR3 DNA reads TGCAGCGTTTTTTCCGGGAGTGGGGAGCTGTTTTTT. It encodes CSVFSGSGELFF.

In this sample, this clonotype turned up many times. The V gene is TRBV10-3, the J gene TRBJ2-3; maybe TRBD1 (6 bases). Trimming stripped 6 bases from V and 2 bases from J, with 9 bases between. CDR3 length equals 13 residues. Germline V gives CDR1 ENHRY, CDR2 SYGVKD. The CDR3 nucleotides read TGTGCCATCAGCCGGGACACCACAGATACGCAGTATTTT. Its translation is CAISRDTTDTQYF.

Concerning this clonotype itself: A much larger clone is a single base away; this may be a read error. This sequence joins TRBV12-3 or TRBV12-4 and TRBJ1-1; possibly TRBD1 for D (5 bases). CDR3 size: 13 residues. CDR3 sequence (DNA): TGTACCAGCACCAGGGCCTCGAACACTGAAGCTTTCTTT. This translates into CTSTRASNTEAFF.

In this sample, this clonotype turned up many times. In DNA form, the CDR3 reads TGCGCCAGCAGCCAAGTAAAAGGCAGGAGAACCTACAATGAGCAGTTCTTC. Its translation is CASSQVKGRRTYNEQFF. This rearrangement joins TRBV4-1 to TRBJ2-1; D ambiguous. The length of the CDR3 is 17 residues. Germline CDR1 reads MGHRA; CDR2 reads YSYEKL. Trimming removed 1 base from V and 2 bases from J, with 15 bases in between.

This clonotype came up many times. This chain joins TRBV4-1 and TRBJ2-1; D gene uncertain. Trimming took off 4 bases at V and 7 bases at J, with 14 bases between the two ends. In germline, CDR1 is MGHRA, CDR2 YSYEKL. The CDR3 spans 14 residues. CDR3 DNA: TGCGCCAGCAGCCCATACCCCCGAGGTAATGAGCAGTTCTTC. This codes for CASSPYPRGNEQFF.

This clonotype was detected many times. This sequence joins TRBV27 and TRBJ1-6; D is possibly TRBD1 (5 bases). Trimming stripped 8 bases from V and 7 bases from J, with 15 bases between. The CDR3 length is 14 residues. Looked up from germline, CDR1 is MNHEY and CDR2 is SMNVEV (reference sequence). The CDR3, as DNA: TGTGCCAGCCGCTTTATGGGGACCAATTCACCCCTCCACTTT. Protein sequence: CASRFMGTNSPLHF.